Below, 32 T cell receptor beta chains from the same sample are listed, as sequenced in a study of T cells expressing NK-cell markers. Following a re-call of the 5' RACE reads, TCRdb has one entry per CDR3 protein and lacks DNA. The clone table shows 500,000 to 600,000 distinct CDR3 sequences, with the ten largest holding around 4%. Sequencing input: blood T cells: a sorted CD56 or NKG2C T cell subset, CD4+ or CD8+ T cells, or bulk PBMC T cells (not recorded which). The receptors stem from a young man in good health.

The chain carries TRBV5-1 and TRBJ1-1. The CDR3 loop spans 14 amino acids. Germline assignment: CDR1 SGHRS and CDR2 YFSETQ. The CDR3 here is CASSLVEGRTEAFF.

The V and J genes are TRBV7-2 and TRBJ2-1; without DNA, the TCRdb call of TRBD2 cannot be checked. Per the germline V gene, CDR1 is SGHTA and CDR2 is FQGNSA. The CDR3 extends over 17 amino acids. CDR3 amino acids: CASSLFRLAGGGNEQFF. Variable domain in full (rest from reference TRBV7-2 and TRBJ2-1): GAGVSQSPSNKVTEKGKDVELRCDPISGHTALYWYRQSLGQGLEFLIYFQGNSAPDKSGLPSDRFSAERTGGSVSTLTIQRTQQEDSAVYLCASSLFRLAGGGNEQFFGPGTRLTVL.

V gene TRBV20-1 combines with J gene TRBJ2-3; the D gene TCRdb calls, TRBD2, cannot be checked with no DNA. The CDR3 is 16 residues long. CDR1 and CDR2 (germline): DFQATT, SNEGSKA (reference sequence). CDR3 residues: CSARDIYRERTDTQYF.

The chain couples TRBV3-1 to TRBJ2-7. This CDR3 region has 14 residues. Germline V gives CDR1 LGHDT, CDR2 YNNKEL (reference sequence). CDR3 sequence: CASSARDASYEQYF.

The rearrangement links TRBV29-1 to TRBJ1-5. The CDR3 is made up of 11 amino acids. Germline V gene data show CDR1 as SQVTM and CDR2 as ANQGSEA. The CDR3 loop is CSAGSDQPQHF. Full variable domain (rest looked up from reference TRBV29-1 and TRBJ1-5): SAVISQKPSRDICQRGTSLTIQCQVDSQVTMMFWYRQQPGQSLTLIATANQGSEATYESGFVIDKFPISRPNLTFSTLTVSNMSPEDSSIYLCSAGSDQPQHFGDGTRLSIL.

The gene calls are TRBV6-4 and TRBJ2-1; the D call of TRBD1 rests on TCRdb alone, since no DNA is present to check it. The germline V gene has CDR1 MRHNA and CDR2 SNTAGT. The CDR3 has 14 residues. The CDR3: CASSERGQSDEQFF.

The chain combines TRBV5-5 with TRBJ2-7. CDR1 and CDR2 (germline): SGHKS, YYEKEE (reference sequence). CDR3 size: 15 residues. The CDR3 reads CASSSHFTPSYEQYF.

The chain employs TRBV29-1 and TRBJ1-1; TCRdb indicates TRBD1, and absent DNA this call remains unverified. Germline CDR1 is SQVTM and CDR2 is ANQGSEA. This CDR3 has 13 amino acids. CDR3 residues: CSVVPNRAGEAFF.

This sequence joins TRBV6-5 and TRBJ2-5. The CDR3 is 14 amino acids. Germline loops: CDR1 MNHEY, CDR2 SVGAGI. CDR3 loop: CASSYSGIQETQYF.

The rearrangement links TRBV5-1 to TRBJ2-7; no DNA is available, so the TRBD1 call from TCRdb remains unchecked. Germline CDR1 reads SGHRS; CDR2 reads YFSETQ. This CDR3 has 15 amino acids. CDR3 residues: CASSLGGAKTYEQYF.

The chain couples TRBV10-3 to TRBJ2-3; TCRdb lists TRBD1, though no DNA is available to test this call. Germline CDR1 ENHRY, CDR2 SYGVKD. This CDR3 spans 17 amino acids. CDR3 in amino acids: CAISEGRRSSSTDTQYF.

The genes are TRBV7-9 and TRBJ2-1. The CDR3 runs 13 residues. Germline values: CDR1 SEHNR, CDR2 FQNEAQ (reference sequence). This CDR3 reads CASGRRTENEQFF. The full variable domain, its missing parts supplied by reference TRBV7-9 and TRBJ2-1, is DTGVSQNPRHKITKRGQNVTFRCDPISEHNRLYWYRQTLGQGPEFLTYFQNEAQLEKSRLLSDRFSAERPKGSFSTLEIQRTEQGDSAMYLCASGRRTENEQFFGPGTRLTVL.

This chain uses TRBV7-7 with TRBJ2-3; TCRdb's D gene call, TRBD2, goes unchecked for lack of DNA. This CDR3 is 20 amino acids long. Germline V lookup: CDR1 SSHAT, CDR2 FNYEAQ (reference sequence). CDR3 in amino acids: CASSLIRLAGDLGFTDTQYF.

The CDR3: CASPLSGVEQFF. The chain carries TRBV7-9 and TRBJ2-1. The CDR3 loop spans 12 amino acids. Germline V lookup: CDR1 SEHNR, CDR2 FQNEAQ (reference sequence). Full variable domain (rest looked up from reference TRBV7-9 and TRBJ2-1): DTGVSQNPRHKITKRGQNVTFRCDPISEHNRLYWYRQTLGQGPEFLTYFQNEAQLEKSRLLSDRFSAERPKGSFSTLEIQRTEQGDSAMYLCASPLSGVEQFFGPGTRLTVL.

The rearrangement joins TRBV3-1 to TRBJ2-5; the D call of TRBD1 rests on TCRdb alone, since no DNA is present to check it. CDR1 and CDR2 from the germline V gene are LGHDT and YNNKEL (reference sequence). This CDR3 contains 14 residues. This chain's CDR3 is CASSHGTVQETQYF.

The chain employs TRBV5-1 and TRBJ2-7; the TRBD1 assignment by TCRdb is unverifiable without DNA. There are 17 residues in the CDR3. Looked up from germline, CDR1 is SGHRS and CDR2 is YFSETQ. The CDR3 reads CASSVGLAGVLSYEQYF.

This chain links TRBV29-1 with TRBJ1-2; TCRdb calls TRBD1, which cannot be checked without DNA. From germline, CDR1 is SQVTM and CDR2 ANQGSEA. CDR3 length: 12 residues. The chain's CDR3 is CSGGTVNYGYTF. Full variable domain (missing parts from reference TRBV29-1 and TRBJ1-2): SAVISQKPSRDICQRGTSLTIQCQVDSQVTMMFWYRQQPGQSLTLIATANQGSEATYESGFVIDKFPISRPNLTFSTLTVSNMSPEDSSIYLCSGGTVNYGYTFGSGTRLTVV.

This chain joins TRBV7-8 and TRBJ2-5; TCRdb's D call of TRBD1 is untestable without DNA. Germline V gene sequence: CDR1 SGHVS, CDR2 FQNEAQ. This CDR3 is 13 amino acids long. This CDR3 is CASSSIQGETQYF.

The V call is TRBV9, the J call TRBJ2-1; the D gene TCRdb calls, TRBD1, cannot be checked with no DNA. The CDR3 is 15 amino acids. Germline values: CDR1 SGDLS, CDR2 YYNGEE. CDR3 sequence reads: CASSVEGTPLNEQFF.

V and J are TRBV27 and TRBJ2-3; TCRdb names TRBD1, which stays unverified in the absence of DNA. The CDR3 is made up of 17 amino acids. Germline V CDR1 and CDR2: MNHEY, SMNVEV (reference sequence). CDR3 loop: CASSQWPGTGRPDTQYF.

The chain combines TRBV20-1 with TRBJ1-6; absent DNA, TCRdb's TRBD1 call cannot be checked. The CDR3 length is 15 residues. In germline, CDR1 is DFQATT, CDR2 SNEGSKA (reference sequence). CDR3 sequence reads: CSAVPGPGHGTPLHF.

This rearrangement joins TRBV7-2 to TRBJ2-7; with no DNA, the TCRdb D assignment of TRBD2 cannot be verified. The germline V gene encodes CDR1 SGHTA and CDR2 FQGNSA. The CDR3 extends over 15 amino acids. The CDR3 loop is CASSLRAGINYEQYF.

CDR3 residues: CASSAYRGPTDTQYF. The chain is built from TRBV7-2 and TRBJ2-3; the D gene TCRdb calls, TRBD1, cannot be checked with no DNA. This CDR3 has 15 amino acids. Germline loops: CDR1 SGHTA, CDR2 FQGNSA.

This chain uses TRBV7-8 with TRBJ1-4. The CDR3 spans 14 residues. Germline V gene sequence: CDR1 SGHVS, CDR2 FQNEAQ. The CDR3 sequence: CASSPVRREEKLFF.

The chain couples TRBV19 to TRBJ1-3; TCRdb picks TRBD1, but there is no DNA to check that call. The CDR3 length is 14 residues. The germline gives CDR1 LNHDA, CDR2 SQIVND (reference sequence). CDR3 in amino acids: CASRRDGPGNTIYF.

The rearrangement joins TRBV5-1 to TRBJ2-2; the TRBD1 assignment by TCRdb is unverifiable without DNA. The CDR3 has 16 amino acids. The germline gives CDR1 SGHRS, CDR2 YFSETQ. Here the CDR3 reads CASSLYQGVDTGELFF.

This chain joins TRBV12-3 or TRBV12-4 and TRBJ2-4. The CDR3 covers 12 residues. The CDR3 sequence: CASSLDSFIQYF.

The chain uses TRBV5-6 and TRBJ2-4; absent DNA, TCRdb's TRBD1 call cannot be checked. The CDR3 runs to 14 residues. CDR1 and CDR2 (germline): SGHDT, YYEEEE. CDR3 amino acids: CASSQGFPREVEYF.

The gene calls are TRBV4-3 and TRBJ2-1; there is no DNA to check the TCRdb D call of TRBD1. Germline CDR1 reads LGHNA; CDR2 reads YSLEER. The CDR3 runs 13 residues. CDR3 amino acids: CASSQEPQGAQFF.

The chain uses TRBV9 and TRBJ2-1; the D call from TCRdb, TRBD2, cannot be confirmed without DNA. The CDR3 spans 15 residues. The germline V gene encodes CDR1 SGDLS and CDR2 YYNGEE. CDR3 sequence: CASSVAGGPDNEQFF.

The CDR3 here is CASSSPRLSREQFF. The genes are TRBV5-5 and TRBJ2-1. This CDR3 comprises 14 residues. Germline V gene sequence: CDR1 SGHKS, CDR2 YYEKEE (reference sequence). Full variable domain (missing parts from reference TRBV5-5 and TRBJ2-1): DAGVTQSPTHLIKTRGQQVTLRCSPISGHKSVSWYQQVLGQGPQFIFQYYEKEERGRGNFPDRFSARQFPNYSSELNVNALLLGDSALYLCASSSPRLSREQFFGPGTRLTVL.

This chain uses TRBV21-1 with TRBJ2-7; TCRdb designates TRBD2, a call that cannot be tested without DNA. TRBV21-1 is a recognized pseudogene. CDR3 length: 15 amino acids. The CDR3 sequence is CASSRRGAHSYEQYF.